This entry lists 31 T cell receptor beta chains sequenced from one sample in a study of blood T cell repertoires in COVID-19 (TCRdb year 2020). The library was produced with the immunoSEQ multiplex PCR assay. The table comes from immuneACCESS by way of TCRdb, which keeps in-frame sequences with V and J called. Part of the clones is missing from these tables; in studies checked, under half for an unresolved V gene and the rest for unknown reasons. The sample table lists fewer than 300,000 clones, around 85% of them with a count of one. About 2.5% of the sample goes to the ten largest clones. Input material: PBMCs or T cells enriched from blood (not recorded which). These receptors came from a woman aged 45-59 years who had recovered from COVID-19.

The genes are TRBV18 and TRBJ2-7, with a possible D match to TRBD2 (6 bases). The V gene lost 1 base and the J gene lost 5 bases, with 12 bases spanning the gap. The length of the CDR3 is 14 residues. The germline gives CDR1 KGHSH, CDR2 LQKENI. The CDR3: CASSPRQIADEQYF. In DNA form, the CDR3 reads TGTGCCAGCTCACCACGACAGATAGCGGACGAGCAGTACTTC.

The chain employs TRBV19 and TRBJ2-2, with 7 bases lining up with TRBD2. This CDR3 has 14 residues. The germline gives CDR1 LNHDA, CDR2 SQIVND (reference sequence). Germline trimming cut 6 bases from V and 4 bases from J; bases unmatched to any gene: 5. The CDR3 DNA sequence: TGTGCCAGTAGGAGGGAGGGCGCCACCGGGGAGCTGTTTTTT. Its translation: CASRREGATGELFF.

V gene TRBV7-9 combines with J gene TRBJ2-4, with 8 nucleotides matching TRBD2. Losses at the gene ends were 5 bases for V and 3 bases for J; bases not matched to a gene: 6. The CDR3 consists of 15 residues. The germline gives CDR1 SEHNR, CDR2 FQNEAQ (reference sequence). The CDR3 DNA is TGTGCCAGCAGCAGGATAGCGGGAAACAAAAACATTCAGTACTTC. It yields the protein CASSRIAGNKNIQYF.

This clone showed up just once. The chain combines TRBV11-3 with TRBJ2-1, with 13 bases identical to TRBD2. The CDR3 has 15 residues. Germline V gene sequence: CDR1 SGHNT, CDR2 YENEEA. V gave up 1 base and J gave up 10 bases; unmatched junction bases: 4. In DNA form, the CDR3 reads TGTGCCAGCAGCTTAGGGGGGACTAGCGGGGAGGAGCAGTTCTTC. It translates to CASSLGGTSGEEQFF.

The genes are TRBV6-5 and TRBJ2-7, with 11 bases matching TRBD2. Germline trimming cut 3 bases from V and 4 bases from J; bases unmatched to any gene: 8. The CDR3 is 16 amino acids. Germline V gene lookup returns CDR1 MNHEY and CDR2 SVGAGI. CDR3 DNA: TGTGCCAGCAGTTATGCTCCTAGCGGGAGGTCATACGAGCAGTACTTC. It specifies CASSYAPSGRSYEQYF.

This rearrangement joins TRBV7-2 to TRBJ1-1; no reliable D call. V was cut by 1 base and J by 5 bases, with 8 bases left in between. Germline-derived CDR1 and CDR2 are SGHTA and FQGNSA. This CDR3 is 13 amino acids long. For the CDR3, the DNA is TGTGCCAGCAGCTTAGTGCGGGAAACTGAAGCTTTCTTT. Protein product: CASSLVRETEAFF.

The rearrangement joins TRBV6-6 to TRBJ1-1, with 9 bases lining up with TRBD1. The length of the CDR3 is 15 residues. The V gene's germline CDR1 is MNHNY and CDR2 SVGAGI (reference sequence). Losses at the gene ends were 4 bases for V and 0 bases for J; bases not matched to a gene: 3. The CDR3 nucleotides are TGTGCCAGCAGTTCAAGGGACAGGGTGAACACTGAAGCTTTCTTT. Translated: CASSSRDRVNTEAFF.

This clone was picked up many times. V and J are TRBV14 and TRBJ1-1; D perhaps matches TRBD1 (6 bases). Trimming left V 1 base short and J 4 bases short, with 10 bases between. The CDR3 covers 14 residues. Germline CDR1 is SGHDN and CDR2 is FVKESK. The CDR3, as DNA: TGTGCCAGCAGCCAAGTGCAGACAGGCACTGAAGCTTTCTTT. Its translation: CASSQVQTGTEAFF.

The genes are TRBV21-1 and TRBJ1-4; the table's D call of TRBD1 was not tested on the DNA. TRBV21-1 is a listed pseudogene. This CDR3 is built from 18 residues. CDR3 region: CASSSYSGHLATNEKLFF. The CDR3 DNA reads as TGTGCCAGCAGCTCCTACTCCGGACACCTTGCAACTAATGAAAAACTGTTTTTT.

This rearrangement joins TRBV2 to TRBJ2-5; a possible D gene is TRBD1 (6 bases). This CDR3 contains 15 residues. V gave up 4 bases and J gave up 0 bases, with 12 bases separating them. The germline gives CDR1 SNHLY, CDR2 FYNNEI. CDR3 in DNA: TGTGCCAGCAGTGGAATGTACAGGGACCAAGAGACCCAGTACTTC. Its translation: CASSGMYRDQETQYF.

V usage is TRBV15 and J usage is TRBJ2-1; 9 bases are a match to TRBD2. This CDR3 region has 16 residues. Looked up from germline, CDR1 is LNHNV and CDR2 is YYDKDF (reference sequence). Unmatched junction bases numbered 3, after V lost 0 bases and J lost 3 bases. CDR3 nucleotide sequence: TGTGCCACCAGCAGAGACCCGACTAGCGGCTACAATGAGCAGTTCTTC. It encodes CATSRDPTSGYNEQFF.

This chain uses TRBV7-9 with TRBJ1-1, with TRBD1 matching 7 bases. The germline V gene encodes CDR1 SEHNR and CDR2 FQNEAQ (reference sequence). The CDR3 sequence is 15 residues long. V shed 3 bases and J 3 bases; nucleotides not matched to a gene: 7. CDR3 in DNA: TGTGCCAGCAGCTTGGGACAGACTCGCGACACTGAAGCTTTCTTT. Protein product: CASSLGQTRDTEAFF.

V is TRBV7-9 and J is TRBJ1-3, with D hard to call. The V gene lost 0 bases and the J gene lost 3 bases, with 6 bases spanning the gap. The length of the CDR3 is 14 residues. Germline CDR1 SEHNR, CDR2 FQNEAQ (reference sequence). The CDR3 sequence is CASSLASDGNTIYF. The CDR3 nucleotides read TGTGCCAGCAGCTTAGCGTCAGATGGAAACACCATATATTTT.

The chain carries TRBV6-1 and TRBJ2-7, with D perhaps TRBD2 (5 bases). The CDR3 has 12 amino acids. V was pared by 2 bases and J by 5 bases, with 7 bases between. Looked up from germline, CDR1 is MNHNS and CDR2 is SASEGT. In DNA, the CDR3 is TGTGCCAGCAGTGAAACGCGGGACGAGCAGTACTTC. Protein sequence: CASSETRDEQYF.

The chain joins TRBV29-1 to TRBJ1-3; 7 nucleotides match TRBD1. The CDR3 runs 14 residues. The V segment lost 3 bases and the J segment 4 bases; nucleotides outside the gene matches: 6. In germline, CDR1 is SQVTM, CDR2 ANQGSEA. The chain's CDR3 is CSVEEDRRGNTIYF. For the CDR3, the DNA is TGCAGCGTTGAGGAGGACAGGAGGGGAAACACCATATATTTT. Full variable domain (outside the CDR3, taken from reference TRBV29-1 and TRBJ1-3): SAVISQKPSRDICQRGTSLTIQCQVDSQVTMMFWYRQQPGQSLTLIATANQGSEATYESGFVIDKFPISRPNLTFSTLTVSNMSPEDSSIYLCSVEEDRRGNTIYFGEGSWLTVV.

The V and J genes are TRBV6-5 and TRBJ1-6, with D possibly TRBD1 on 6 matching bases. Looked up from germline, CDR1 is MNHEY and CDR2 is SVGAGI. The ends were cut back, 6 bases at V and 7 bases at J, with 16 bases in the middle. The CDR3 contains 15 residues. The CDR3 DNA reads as TGTGCCAGCAGGCGTCTTGACAGGACAAATTCACCCCTCCACTTT. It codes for CASRRLDRTNSPLHF.

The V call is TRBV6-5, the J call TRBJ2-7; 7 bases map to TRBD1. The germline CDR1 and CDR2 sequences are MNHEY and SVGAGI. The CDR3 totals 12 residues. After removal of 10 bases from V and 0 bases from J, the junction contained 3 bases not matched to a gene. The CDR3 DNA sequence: TGTGCCACGGGACAGAACTCCTACGAGCAGTACTTC. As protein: CATGQNSYEQYF.

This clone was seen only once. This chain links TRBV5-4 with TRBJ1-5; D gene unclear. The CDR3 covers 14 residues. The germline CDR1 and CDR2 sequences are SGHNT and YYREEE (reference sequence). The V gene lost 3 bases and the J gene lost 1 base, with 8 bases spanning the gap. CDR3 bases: TGTGCCAGCAGCTCTGCAGGAAGCAATCAGCCCCAGCATTTT. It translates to CASSSAGSNQPQHF.

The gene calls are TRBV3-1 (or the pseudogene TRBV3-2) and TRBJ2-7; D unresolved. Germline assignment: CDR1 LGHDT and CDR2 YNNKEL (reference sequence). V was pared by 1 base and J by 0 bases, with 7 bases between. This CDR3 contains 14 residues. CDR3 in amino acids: CASSQGSVSYEQYF. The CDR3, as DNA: TGTGCCAGCAGCCAAGGGTCAGTCTCCTACGAGCAGTACTTC.

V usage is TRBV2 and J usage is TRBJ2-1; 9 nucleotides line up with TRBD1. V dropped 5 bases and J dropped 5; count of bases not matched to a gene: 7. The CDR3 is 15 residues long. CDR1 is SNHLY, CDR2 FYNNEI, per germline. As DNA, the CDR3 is TGTGCCAGCAGTTTACAGGGGGCCCTAAACAATGAGCAGTTCTTC. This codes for CASSLQGALNNEQFF.

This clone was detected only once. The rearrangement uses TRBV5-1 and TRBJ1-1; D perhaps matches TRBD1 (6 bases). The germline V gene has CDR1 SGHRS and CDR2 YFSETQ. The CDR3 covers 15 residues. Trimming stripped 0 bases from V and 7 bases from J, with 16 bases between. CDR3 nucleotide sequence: TGCGCCAGCAGCTTGGAAGACTGGACAGAACTTGAAGCTTTCTTT. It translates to CASSLEDWTELEAFF.

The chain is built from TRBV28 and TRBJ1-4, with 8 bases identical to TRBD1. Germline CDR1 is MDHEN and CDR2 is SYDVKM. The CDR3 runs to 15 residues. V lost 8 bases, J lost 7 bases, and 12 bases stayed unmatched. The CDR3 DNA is TGTGCCAGCTCTCAGCTTGGGACAGGCAGTGAAAAACTGTTTTTT. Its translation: CASSQLGTGSEKLFF. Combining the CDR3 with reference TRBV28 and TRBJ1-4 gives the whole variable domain DVKVTQSSRYLVKRTGEKVFLECVQDMDHENMFWYRQDPGLGLRLIYFSYDVKMKEKGDIPEGYSVSREKKERFSLILESASTNQTSMYLCASSQLGTGSEKLFFGSGTQLSVL.

The CDR3 protein is CASSPRAGVYNSPLHF. The CDR3 DNA reads TGTGCCAGCAGCCCCAGGGCAGGGGTCTATAATTCACCCCTCCACTTT. This chain links TRBV11-2 with TRBJ1-6; a possible D gene is TRBD1 (6 bases). V lost 5 bases, J lost 3 bases, and 14 bases lay in between. In germline, CDR1 is SGHAT, CDR2 FQNNGV. CDR3 length: 16 residues.

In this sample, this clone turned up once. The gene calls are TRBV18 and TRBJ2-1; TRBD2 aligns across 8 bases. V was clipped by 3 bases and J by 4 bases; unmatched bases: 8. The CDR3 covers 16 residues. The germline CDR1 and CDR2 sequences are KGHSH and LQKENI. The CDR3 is CASSPFRAGEYNEQFF. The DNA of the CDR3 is TGTGCCAGCTCACCTTTCCGAGCGGGGGAGTACAATGAGCAGTTCTTC.

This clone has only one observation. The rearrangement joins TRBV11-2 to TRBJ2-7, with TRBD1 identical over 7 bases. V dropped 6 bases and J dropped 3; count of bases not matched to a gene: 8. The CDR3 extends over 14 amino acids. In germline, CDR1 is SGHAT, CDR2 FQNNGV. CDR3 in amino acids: CASRAYWDSYEQYF. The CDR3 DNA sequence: TGTGCCAGCAGGGCGTACTGGGACAGCTACGAGCAGTACTTC.

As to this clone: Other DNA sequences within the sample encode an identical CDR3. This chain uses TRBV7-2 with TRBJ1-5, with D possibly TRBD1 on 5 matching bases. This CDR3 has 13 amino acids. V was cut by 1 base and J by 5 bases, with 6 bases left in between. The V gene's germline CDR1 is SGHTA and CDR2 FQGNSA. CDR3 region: CASSLGGDQPQHF. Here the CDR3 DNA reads TGTGCCAGCAGCTTAGGGGGGGATCAGCCCCAGCATTTT.

CDR3: CASSLRTGTGDTQYF. The CDR3 nucleotides read TGCGCCAGCAGCCTTCGGACAGGGACAGGAGATACGCAGTATTTT. V usage is TRBV4-3 and J usage is TRBJ2-3, with 8 bases matching TRBD1. The CDR3 extends over 15 amino acids. Per the germline V gene, CDR1 is LGHNA and CDR2 is YSLEER. The junction had 8 bases not matched to a gene; V was cut back by 4 bases and J by 5 bases.

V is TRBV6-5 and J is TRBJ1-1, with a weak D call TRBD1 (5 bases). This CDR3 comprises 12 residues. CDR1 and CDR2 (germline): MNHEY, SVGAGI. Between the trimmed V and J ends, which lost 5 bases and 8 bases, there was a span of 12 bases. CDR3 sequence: CASSKSGMEAFF. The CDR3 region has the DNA TGTGCCAGCAGTAAGTCAGGGATGGAAGCTTTCTTT.

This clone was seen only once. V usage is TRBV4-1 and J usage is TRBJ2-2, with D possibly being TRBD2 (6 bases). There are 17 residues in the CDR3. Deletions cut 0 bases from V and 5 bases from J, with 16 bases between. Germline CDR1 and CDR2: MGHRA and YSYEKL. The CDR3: CASSQEGYGGWTGELFF. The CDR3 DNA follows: TGCGCCAGCAGCCAAGAAGGGTACGGGGGTTGGACCGGGGAGCTGTTTTTT.

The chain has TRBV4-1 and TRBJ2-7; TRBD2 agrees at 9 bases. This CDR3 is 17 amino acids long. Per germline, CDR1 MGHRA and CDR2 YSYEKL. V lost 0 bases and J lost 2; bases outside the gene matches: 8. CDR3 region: CASSQDRVSGGPYEQYF. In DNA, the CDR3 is TGCGCCAGCAGCCAAGATCGGGTTAGCGGGGGACCCTACGAGCAGTACTTC.

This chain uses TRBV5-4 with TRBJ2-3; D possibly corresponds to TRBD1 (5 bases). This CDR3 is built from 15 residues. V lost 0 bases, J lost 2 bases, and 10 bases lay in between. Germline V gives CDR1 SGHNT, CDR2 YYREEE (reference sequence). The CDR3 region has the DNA TGTGCCAGCAGCTTGGACAGGTTTGCCACAGATACGCAGTATTTT. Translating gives CASSLDRFATDTQYF.